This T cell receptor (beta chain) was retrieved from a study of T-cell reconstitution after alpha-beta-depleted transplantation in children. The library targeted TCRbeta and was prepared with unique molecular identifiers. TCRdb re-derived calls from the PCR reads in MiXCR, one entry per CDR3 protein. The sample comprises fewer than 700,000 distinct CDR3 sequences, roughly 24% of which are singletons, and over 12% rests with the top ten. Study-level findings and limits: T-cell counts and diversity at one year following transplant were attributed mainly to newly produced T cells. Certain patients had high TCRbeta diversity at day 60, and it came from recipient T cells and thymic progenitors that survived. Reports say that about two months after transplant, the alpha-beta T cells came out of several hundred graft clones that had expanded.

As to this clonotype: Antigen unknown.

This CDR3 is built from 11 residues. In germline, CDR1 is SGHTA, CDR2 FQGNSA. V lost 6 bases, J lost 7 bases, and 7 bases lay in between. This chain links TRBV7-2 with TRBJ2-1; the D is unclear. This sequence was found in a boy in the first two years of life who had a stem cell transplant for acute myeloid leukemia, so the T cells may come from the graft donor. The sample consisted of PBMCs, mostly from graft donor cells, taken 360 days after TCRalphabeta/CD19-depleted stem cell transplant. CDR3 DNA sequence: TGTGCCAGCAGGCTATTTAATGAGCAGTTCTTC. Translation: CASRLFNEQFF.